The clone carrying this T cell receptor beta chain was seen just once. The data are from a study of control samples from healthy donors and cancer patients. Clones were sequenced by immunoSEQ multiplex PCR, and TCRdb holds only the in-frame ones, with some missing. The sample lists 90,000 to 130,000 clones; roughly 88% were seen once. The sample consisted of PBMCs. This clonotype originated in a woman in her fifties or sixties with lung cancer.

The DNA for the CDR3 is TGTGCCAGCAGTGAAAAAAGCGGGGGACTAGCGGAATACAATGAGCAGTTCTTC. Translation: CASSEKSGGLAEYNEQFF. The gene calls are TRBV2 and TRBJ2-1, with 11 bases that match TRBD2. The ends lost 2 bases at V and 4 bases at J; junction bases unmatched: 10. This CDR3 is built from 18 residues. In germline, CDR1 is SNHLY, CDR2 FYNNEI.